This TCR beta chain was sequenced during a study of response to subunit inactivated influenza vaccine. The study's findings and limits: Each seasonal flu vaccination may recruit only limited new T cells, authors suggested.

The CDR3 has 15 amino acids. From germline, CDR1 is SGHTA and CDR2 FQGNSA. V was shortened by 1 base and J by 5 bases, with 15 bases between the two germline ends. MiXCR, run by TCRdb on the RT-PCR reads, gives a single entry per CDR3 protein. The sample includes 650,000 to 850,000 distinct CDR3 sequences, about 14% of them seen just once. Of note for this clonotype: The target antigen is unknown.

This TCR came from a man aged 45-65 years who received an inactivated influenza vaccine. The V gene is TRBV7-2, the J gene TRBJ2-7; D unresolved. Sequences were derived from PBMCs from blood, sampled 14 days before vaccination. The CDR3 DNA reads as TGTGCCAGCAGCTTAGAAGCCGTCGTGACGGACGAGCAGTACTTC. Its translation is CASSLEAVVTDEQYF. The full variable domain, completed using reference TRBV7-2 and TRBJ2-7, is GAGVSQSPSNKVTEKGKDVELRCDPISGHTALYWYRQSLGQGLEFLIYFQGNSAPDKSGLPSDRFSAERTGGSVSTLTIQRTQQEDSAVYLCASSLEAVVTDEQYFGPGTRLTVT.